Shown below are 21 T cell receptor beta chains from a single sample sequenced in a study of CD8 T cells in ankylosing spondylitis. From the 5' RACE reads, TCRdb called clonotypes with MiXCR, one entry per CDR3 protein. The profile shows approximately 200,000 distinct CDR3 sequences, over 10% of them singletons. Sequencing used blood, either unsorted or a sorted T cell fraction (not recorded which). The receptor set was obtained from a female donor with ankylosing spondylitis or in good health (not recorded which).

The table lists this clonotype with many counts. This chain connects TRBV27 to TRBJ2-1; either TRBD1 or TRBD2 may supply D (5 bases each). Germline V gene sequence: CDR1 MNHEY, CDR2 SMNVEV (reference sequence). The germline V and J ends were trimmed by 2 bases and 9 bases, with 11 bases remaining between them. The CDR3 has 13 residues. CDR3: CASSLGTLGEQFF. The DNA of the CDR3 is TGTGCCAGCAGTTTAGGGACCCTGGGTGAGCAGTTCTTC.

This clonotype was found a few times. J is TRBJ2-3 and V is TRBV12-3 or TRBV12-4; TRBD1 agrees at 7 bases. V lost 6 bases, J lost 4 bases, and 4 bases stayed unmatched. This CDR3 region has 13 residues. CDR3 in amino acids: CASSYRGPDTQYF. Here the CDR3 DNA reads TGTGCCAGCAGCTACAGGGGCCCAGATACGCAGTATTTT.

This clonotype was recorded at least ten times. This chain links TRBV10-2 with TRBJ2-2; 7 bases agree with TRBD1. This CDR3 is 13 amino acids long. In germline, CDR1 is WSHSY, CDR2 SAAADI. V was pared by 4 bases and J by 6 bases, with 2 bases of the junction left unmatched. CDR3 residues: CASSAQGAGELFF. As DNA, the CDR3 is TGCGCCAGCAGTGCGCAGGGGGCCGGGGAGCTGTTTTTT.

This clonotype was counted ten times or more. This chain connects TRBV12-3 or TRBV12-4 to TRBJ1-1; D gene ambiguous. Trimming pared 2 bases from V and 2 bases from J, leaving 12 bases between. This CDR3 is built from 15 residues. Here the CDR3 DNA reads TGTGCCAGCAGTTTATCGTCTGGGAGTAACACTGAAGCTTTCTTT. This gives the protein CASSLSSGSNTEAFF.

This clonotype was detected many times. The V call is TRBV9, the J call TRBJ1-6; D unclear. The CDR3 has 17 amino acids. The V gene lost 0 bases and the J gene lost 7 bases, with 17 bases spanning the gap. Germline CDR1 and CDR2: SGDLS and YYNGEE. CDR3 residues: CASSVERTSMGNSPLHF. For the CDR3, the DNA is TGTGCCAGCAGCGTAGAGCGAACATCGATGGGCAATTCACCCCTCCACTTT.

There are a few counts of this clonotype. The chain recombines TRBV16 with TRBJ2-1; D unresolved. This CDR3 has 12 residues. Trimming removed 0 bases from V and 9 bases from J, with 6 bases in between. CDR1 and CDR2 from the germline V gene are KGHSY and FQNENV. The CDR3 bases are TGTGCCAGCAGCCAATCTCGTCGTGAGCAGTTCTTC. Translation: CASSQSRREQFF.

This clonotype has at least ten counts. The CDR3 loop reads CASSVTRRNTIYF. CDR3 nucleotides: TGTGCCAGCAGCGTGACGAGGAGAAACACCATATATTTT. The chain is built from TRBV5-5 and TRBJ1-3, with D unresolved. The V end lost 4 bases, the J end lost 5 bases, and 10 bases lay between the germline ends. From germline, CDR1 is SGHKS and CDR2 YYEKEE (reference sequence). The CDR3 extends over 13 amino acids.

Many counts were recorded for this clonotype. The rearrangement joins TRBV2 to TRBJ1-2, with D tentatively TRBD1 (6 bases). The CDR3 sequence is 15 residues long. Germline-derived CDR1 and CDR2 are SNHLY and FYNNEI. With 2 bases removed from V and 1 base from J, the gap between germline ends came to 11 bases. The CDR3 DNA sequence: TGTGCCAGCAGTGAATGGACAGCGCGTAACTATGGCTACACCTTC. Protein sequence: CASSEWTARNYGYTF.

CDR3 DNA: TGTGCCAGCCGACAGGGGGAACTGGAAGAGACCCAGTACTTC. Translation gives CASRQGELEETQYF. The chain couples TRBV12-3 or TRBV12-4 to TRBJ2-5, with 9 bases aligning to TRBD1. The CDR3 contains 14 residues. Germline trimming cut 8 bases from V and 3 bases from J; bases unmatched to any gene: 7.

The chain combines TRBV6-1 with TRBJ2-3; D ambiguous. Germline values: CDR1 MNHNS, CDR2 SASEGT. CDR3 size: 10 residues. V lost 10 bases and J lost 7, with 9 bases in between. The CDR3 protein is CAILGYTQYF. The CDR3 nucleotides are TGTGCCATTCTAGGGTATACGCAGTATTTT.

This clonotype appeared many times. This chain links TRBV27 with TRBJ2-1, with TRBD2 as a possible D gene (5 bases). CDR1 and CDR2 (germline): MNHEY, SMNVEV (reference sequence). There are 15 residues in the CDR3. Trimming took 7 bases from V and 7 from J, leaving 20 bases between them. The CDR3 nucleotides read TGTGCCAGCAAGAATCTGGAGGTCCTTTGGAATGAGCAGTTCTTC. This gives the protein CASKNLEVLWNEQFF.

In this sample, this clonotype turned up many times. The V call is TRBV3-1, the J call TRBJ1-1, with a possible D match to TRBD1 (5 bases). Deletions cut 1 base from V and 6 bases from J, with 12 bases between. Germline CDR1 LGHDT, CDR2 YNNKEL (reference sequence). The CDR3 has 14 amino acids. The CDR3 region is CASSQGTSLSEAFF. CDR3 in DNA: TGTGCCAGCAGCCAAGGGACATCTCTCTCTGAAGCTTTCTTT.

This clonotype occurred a few times. The J gene is TRBJ2-1, the V gene TRBV6-1, with 12 bases lining up with TRBD2. This CDR3 has 15 amino acids. Germline V CDR1 and CDR2: MNHNS, SASEGT. The V gene end was trimmed by 7 bases and the J gene end by 5 bases; junction bases not matched to a gene: 6. The CDR3 spells CASTQGLAGDNEQFF. CDR3 sequence (DNA): TGTGCCAGCACCCAGGGACTAGCGGGCGACAATGAGCAGTTCTTC.

This clonotype was counted at least ten times. This chain uses TRBV19 with TRBJ1-6, with TRBD1 matching over 7 bases. The CDR3 is 17 amino acids. Germline assignment: CDR1 LNHDA and CDR2 SQIVND (reference sequence). After removal of 4 bases from V and 7 bases from J, the junction contained 13 bases not matched to a gene. For the CDR3, the DNA is TGTGCCAGTAGTAGATGGAGGACAGGCTCGACGAATTCACCCCTCCACTTT. Protein: CASSRWRTGSTNSPLHF.

This clonotype was counted at least ten times. The chain joins TRBV12-3 or TRBV12-4 to TRBJ2-7; maybe TRBD2 (6 bases). V was trimmed by 6 bases and J by 5 bases, leaving 14 bases between them. This CDR3 is built from 13 residues. CDR3 DNA sequence: TGTGCCAGCAGCCCACTAGCTGGCCACGAGCAGTACTTC. Amino acid sequence: CASSPLAGHEQYF.

In its sample, this clonotype was seen a few times. The chain couples TRBV4-3 to TRBJ2-2; D is ambiguous. CDR1 is LGHNA and CDR2 is YSLEER in the germline V gene. The CDR3 extends over 14 amino acids. The V end was cut by 0 bases, the J end by 5 bases, with 7 bases between. CDR3 loop: CASSQDSGTGELFF. In DNA form, the CDR3 reads TGCGCCAGCAGCCAAGATTCTGGAACCGGGGAGCTGTTTTTT.

This clonotype showed up many times. The chain is built from TRBV4-1 and TRBJ1-2; D possibly corresponds to TRBD1 (5 bases). Trimming took 1 base from V and 0 from J, leaving 12 bases between them. The CDR3 runs to 16 residues. Germline-derived CDR1 and CDR2 are MGHRA and YSYEKL. Here the CDR3 DNA reads TGCGCCAGCAGCCAAGCCCTACAGGCGTCTAACTATGGCTACACCTTC. Protein sequence: CASSQALQASNYGYTF.

This clonotype appeared many times. The chain recombines TRBV20-1 with TRBJ1-1, with D unclear. Germline V gene sequence: CDR1 DFQATT, CDR2 SNEGSKA (reference sequence). The ends were cut back, 7 bases at V and 11 bases at J, with 8 bases in the middle. The CDR3 is 8 amino acids. Here the CDR3 reads CSVLYAFF. CDR3 nucleotide sequence: TGCAGTGTTCTGTATGCTTTCTTT.

This clonotype came up many times. V usage is TRBV29-1 and J usage is TRBJ2-1; TRBD2 is a possible D gene (7 bases). This CDR3 comprises 14 residues. The V gene's germline CDR1 is SQVTM and CDR2 ANQGSEA. With 3 bases removed from V and 9 bases from J, the gap between germline ends came to 18 bases. The CDR3 spells CSVDGLGGGGEQFF. CDR3 sequence (DNA): TGCAGCGTTGATGGGCTCGGCGGGGGCGGTGAGCAGTTCTTC.

Comments on this clonotype: This may come from a read error, since a much larger clone is one base off. V and J are TRBV28 and TRBJ2-5; 12 bases align to TRBD2. Germline CDR1 reads MDHEN; CDR2 reads SYDVKM. The CDR3 length is 16 residues. CDR3 region: CAGRLSTSGSRETQYF. Written as DNA, the CDR3 is TGTGCCGGCAGGCTTTCGACTAGCGGGAGTCGAGAGACCCAGTACTTC.

V usage is TRBV27 and J usage is TRBJ1-1; D gene uncertain. The germline V and J ends were trimmed by 0 bases and 8 bases, with 16 bases remaining between them. This CDR3 has 15 amino acids. Germline CDR1 and CDR2: MNHEY and SMNVEV (reference sequence). CDR3 residues: CASSLSPDQAREAFF. The CDR3 DNA reads TGTGCCAGCAGTTTATCCCCTGACCAGGCACGGGAAGCTTTCTTT.